This T cell receptor (beta chain) was documented in a study of shared clonotypes between healthy human individuals. Clones were sequenced by immunoSEQ multiplex PCR, and TCRdb holds only the in-frame ones, with some missing. The table has roughly 2.1 million clones, under 95% seen once. The CDR3 runs to 13 residues. Trimming removed 4 bases at V and 6 bases at J, with 13 bases between. Germline lookup yields CDR1 SGHDN and CDR2 FVKESK. Terminally differentiated effector memory CD45RA+ cells were excluded by CCR7 positive selection of CD45RO-negative cells. Sequenced input: naive CD8+ T cells from PBMCs. The J gene is TRBJ2-7, the V gene TRBV14, with a tentative D call TRBD1 (5 bases). The TCR comes from a man younger than 35 in good health. Some clones in this sample may be carry-over from other donors' samples. The CDR3 loop is CASSLFRASEQYF. CDR3 bases: TGTGCCAGCAGCCTTTTCAGGGCCTCCGAGCAGTACTTC.